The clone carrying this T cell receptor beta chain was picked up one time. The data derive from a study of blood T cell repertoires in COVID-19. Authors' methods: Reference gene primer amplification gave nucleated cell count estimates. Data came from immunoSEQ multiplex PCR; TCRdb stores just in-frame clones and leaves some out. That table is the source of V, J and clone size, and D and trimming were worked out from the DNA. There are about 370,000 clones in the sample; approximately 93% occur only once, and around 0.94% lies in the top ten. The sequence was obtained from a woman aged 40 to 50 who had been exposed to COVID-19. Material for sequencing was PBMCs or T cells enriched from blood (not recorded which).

CDR3 DNA sequence: TGTGCCAGTTACAGTCGGGGCTATGGCTACACCTTC. Amino acid sequence: CASYSRGYGYTF. The genes are TRBV19 and TRBJ1-2; no reliable D call. The CDR3 is 12 amino acids. V was clipped by 8 bases and J by 4 bases, with 11 bases between them. Per the germline V gene, CDR1 is LNHDA and CDR2 is SQIVND (reference sequence). Drawing the rest from reference TRBV19 and TRBJ1-2, the complete variable domain is DGGITQSPKYLFRKEGQNVTLSCEQNLNHDAMYWYRQDPGQGLRLIYYSQIVNDFQKGDIAEGYSVSREKKESFPLTVTSAQKNPTAFYLCASYSRGYGYTFGSGTRLTVV.